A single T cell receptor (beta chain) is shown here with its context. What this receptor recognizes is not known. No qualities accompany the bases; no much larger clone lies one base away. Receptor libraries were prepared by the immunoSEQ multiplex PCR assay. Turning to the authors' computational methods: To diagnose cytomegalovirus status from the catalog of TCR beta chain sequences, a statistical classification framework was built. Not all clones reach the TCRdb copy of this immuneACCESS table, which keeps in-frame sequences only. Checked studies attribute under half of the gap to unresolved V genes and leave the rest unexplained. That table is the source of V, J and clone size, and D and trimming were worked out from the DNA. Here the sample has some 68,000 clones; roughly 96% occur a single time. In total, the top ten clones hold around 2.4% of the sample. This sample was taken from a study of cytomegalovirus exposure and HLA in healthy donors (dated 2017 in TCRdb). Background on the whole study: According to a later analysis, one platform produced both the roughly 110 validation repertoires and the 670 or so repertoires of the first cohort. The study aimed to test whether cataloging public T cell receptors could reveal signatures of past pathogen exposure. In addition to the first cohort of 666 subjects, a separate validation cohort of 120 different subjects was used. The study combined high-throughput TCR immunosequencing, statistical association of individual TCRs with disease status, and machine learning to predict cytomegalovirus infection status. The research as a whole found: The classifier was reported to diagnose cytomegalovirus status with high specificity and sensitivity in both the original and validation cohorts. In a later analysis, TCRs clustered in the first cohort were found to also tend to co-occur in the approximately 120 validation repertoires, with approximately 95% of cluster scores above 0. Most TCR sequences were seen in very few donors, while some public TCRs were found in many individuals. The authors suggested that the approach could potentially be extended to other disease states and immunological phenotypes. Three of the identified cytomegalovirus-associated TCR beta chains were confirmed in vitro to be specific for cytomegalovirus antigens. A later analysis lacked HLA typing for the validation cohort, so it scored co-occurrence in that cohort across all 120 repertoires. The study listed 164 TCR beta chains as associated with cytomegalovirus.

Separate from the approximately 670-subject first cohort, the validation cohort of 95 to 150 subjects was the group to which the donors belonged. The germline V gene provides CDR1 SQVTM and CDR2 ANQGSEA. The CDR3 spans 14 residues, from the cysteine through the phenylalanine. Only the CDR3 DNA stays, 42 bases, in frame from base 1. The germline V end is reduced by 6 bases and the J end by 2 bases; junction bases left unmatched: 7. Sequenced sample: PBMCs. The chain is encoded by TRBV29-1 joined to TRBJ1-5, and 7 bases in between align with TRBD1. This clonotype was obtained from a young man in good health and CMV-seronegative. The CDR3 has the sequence CSVVIDRGNQPQHF. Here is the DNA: TGCAGCGTCGTAATCGACAGGGGCAATCAGCCCCAGCATTTT. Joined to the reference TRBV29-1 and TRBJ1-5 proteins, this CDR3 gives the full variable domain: SAVISQKPSRDICQRGTSLTIQCQVDSQVTMMFWYRQQPGQSLTLIATANQGSEATYESGFVIDKFPISRPNLTFSTLTVSNMSPEDSSIYLCSVVIDRGNQPQHFGDGTRLSIL.